This T cell receptor (beta chain) comes out of a study of cytomegalovirus exposure and HLA in healthy donors. With 60 Vbeta and 13 Jbeta primers, the PCR was carried out. Libraries were prepared by immunoSEQ multiplex PCR; TCRdb keeps only in-frame clonotypes and omits some of them. In the table there are 90,000 to 150,000 clones, roughly 9% of which are singletons. V shed 7 bases and J shed 5 bases, with 14 bases lying between them. The CDR3 has 14 amino acids. Germline V gene sequence: CDR1 MNHNS, CDR2 SASEGT. The sample was PBMCs. This chain joins TRBV6-1 and TRBJ2-2, with a possible D match to TRBD1 (5 bases). This TCR came from a woman aged 40 to 50 in good health and CMV-seropositive. DNA for the CDR3: TGTGCCAGCACGGCAGGGTGGACGACCGGGGAGCTGTTTTTT. It codes for CASTAGWTTGELFF.